These 15 T cell receptor beta chains were all obtained from the same sample, sequenced in a study of control samples from healthy donors and cancer patients. Profiling relied on immunoSEQ multiplex PCR, and the TCRdb table lists in-frame clones only, not all of them. The table has 75,000 to 100,000 clones, almost 90% seen once; the top ten hold roughly 13%. The material sequenced was blood. These receptors all stem from a man aged 30 to 39 in good health.

V gene TRBV5-6 combines with J gene TRBJ2-3, with D uncertain. CDR3 length equals 15 residues. Germline V gene sequence: CDR1 SGHDT, CDR2 YYEEEE. The V end lost 2 bases, the J end lost 2 bases, and 12 bases lay between the germline ends. The CDR3 sequence is CASSFYGELTDTQYF. CDR3 in DNA: TGTGCCAGCAGCTTCTATGGAGAACTCACAGATACGCAGTATTTT.

This clone was observed once. This sequence joins TRBV14 and TRBJ2-6; 8 positions match TRBD1. This CDR3 is built from 16 residues. Per germline, CDR1 SGHDN and CDR2 FVKESK. The V segment lost 3 bases and the J segment 2 bases; nucleotides outside the gene matches: 3. The CDR3: CASSHLDRAGANVLTF. DNA for the CDR3: TGTGCCAGCAGCCACCTGGACAGGGCTGGGGCCAACGTCCTGACTTTC.

A note on this clone: This sample includes further DNA sequences coding for the same CDR3. V and J are TRBV5-1 and TRBJ1-6, with TRBD1 matching 9 bases. CDR3 length: 15 amino acids. V lost 4 bases and J lost 5; bases outside the gene matches: 4. CDR1 and CDR2 from the germline V gene are SGHRS and YFSETQ. In DNA, the CDR3 is TGCGCCAGCAGCCTGGGACAGGGTAATAATTCACCCCTCCACTTT. Translated, it gives CASSLGQGNNSPLHF.

The chain joins TRBV2 to TRBJ1-5, with 11 bases fitting TRBD1. With V trimmed by 6 bases and J by 0 bases, 7 bases remained unmatched. Germline assignment: CDR1 SNHLY and CDR2 FYNNEI. The CDR3 covers 17 residues. In DNA form, the CDR3 reads TGTGCCAGCAGAAGGACAGGGGGCGGGTTTAGCAATCAGCCCCAGCATTTT. This encodes CASRRTGGGFSNQPQHF.

In its sample, this clone was seen many times. This chain uses TRBV5-4 with TRBJ2-7; 7 bases align to TRBD2. V trimming: 2 bases; J trimming: 2 bases; junction bases outside the gene matches: 13. The germline CDR1 and CDR2 sequences are SGHNT and YYREEE (reference sequence). This CDR3 has 17 residues. The CDR3 region has the DNA TGTGCCAGCAGCTTCGGTCCCTCGCCTAGCGGAGCCTACGAGCAGTACTTC. Translating it yields CASSFGPSPSGAYEQYF. Complete variable domain (other parts from reference TRBV5-4 and TRBJ2-7): ETGVTQSPTHLIKTRGQQVTLRCSSQSGHNTVSWYQQALGQGPQFIFQYYREEENGRGNFPPRFSGLQFPNYSSELNVNALELDDSALYLCASSFGPSPSGAYEQYFGPGTRLTVT.

The CDR3 nucleotides read TGCGCCAGCAGCGAACCGACAGCCTCTGGAAACACCATATATTTT. Residues: CASSEPTASGNTIYF. The rearrangement joins TRBV5-1 to TRBJ1-3; TRBD1 might be the D (5 bases). This CDR3 is 15 amino acids long. Germline V gene data show CDR1 as SGHRS and CDR2 as YFSETQ. V lost 4 bases and J lost 0, with 11 bases in between.

The chain employs TRBV28 and TRBJ2-1; D ambiguous. V shed 7 bases and J shed 0 bases, with 19 bases lying between them. There are 17 residues in the CDR3. The germline V gene encodes CDR1 MDHEN and CDR2 SYDVKM. The CDR3 DNA is TGTGCCAGCACTCTTAATCCCGCGGTCAGCTCCTACAATGAGCAGTTCTTC. This gives the protein CASTLNPAVSSYNEQFF.

This chain connects TRBV2 to TRBJ1-3; 10 positions agree with TRBD1. The J segment lost 1 base and the V segment lost 4 bases, leaving 1 base of the junction unmatched. The CDR3 runs to 15 residues. Germline CDR1 is SNHLY and CDR2 is FYNNEI. CDR3 loop: CASSADRGSGNTIYF. The CDR3 region has the DNA TGTGCCAGCAGTGCGGACAGGGGGTCTGGAAACACCATATATTTT. Looking up the rest from reference TRBV2 and TRBJ1-3 gives the full variable domain: EPEVTQTPSHQVTQMGQEVILRCVPISNHLYFYWYRQILGQKVEFLVSFYNNEISEKSEIFDDQFSVERPDGSNFTLKIRSTKLEDSAMYFCASSADRGSGNTIYFGEGSWLTVV.

The V gene is TRBV12-5, the J gene TRBJ2-1, with D possibly being TRBD1 (6 bases). The germline V gene has CDR1 LGHNT and CDR2 FRNRAP. The germline V and J ends were trimmed by 6 bases and 7 bases, with 19 bases remaining between them. The CDR3 has 15 residues. The chain's CDR3 is CASGPTGLLVNEQFF. In nucleotides, the CDR3 is TGTGCTAGTGGCCCTACAGGGCTTTTAGTGAATGAGCAGTTCTTC.

The V gene is TRBV11-3, the J gene TRBJ2-3; 10 bases are a match to TRBD2. This CDR3 spans 20 amino acids. After removal of 5 bases from V and 2 bases from J, the junction contained 19 bases not matched to a gene. Germline CDR1 SGHNT, CDR2 YENEEA. The CDR3 nucleotides read TGTGCCAGCAGCGGAGTCCCTAGCGGGAGTCGAAAGTGGGTCACAGATACGCAGTATTTT. Translated: CASSGVPSGSRKWVTDTQYF.

V usage is TRBV4-1 and J usage is TRBJ2-7, with D tentatively TRBD1 (6 bases). CDR1 MGHRA and CDR2 YSYEKL come from the germline V gene. CDR3 size: 14 residues. Trimming cost V 1 base and J 3 bases, with 10 bases left between them. The CDR3 sequence: CASSQAPGDYEQYF. DNA of the CDR3: TGCGCCAGCAGCCAAGCTCCAGGGGACTACGAGCAGTACTTC.

This chain uses TRBV3-1 (or the pseudogene TRBV3-2) with TRBJ1-6; D gene unclear. Trimming pared 2 bases from V and 5 bases from J, leaving 4 bases between. Germline V gene lookup returns CDR1 LGHDT and CDR2 YNNKEL (reference sequence). The length of the CDR3 is 13 residues. The CDR3 DNA follows: TGTGCCAGCAGCCAACGAGATAATTCACCCCTCCACTTT. This gives the protein CASSQRDNSPLHF.

The gene calls are TRBV9 and TRBJ2-7; possible D gene TRBD2, 6 bases. The CDR3 is 15 amino acids. Trimming removed 1 base at V and 6 bases at J, with 17 bases between. Germline CDR1 reads SGDLS; CDR2 reads YYNGEE. The CDR3 spells CASSVSEGGEVEQYF. The CDR3 DNA is TGTGCCAGCAGCGTATCCGAGGGAGGTGAGGTCGAGCAGTACTTC.

This chain links TRBV30 with TRBJ2-3; D is perhaps TRBD1 or TRBD2 (5 bases each). Germline V gene sequence: CDR1 GTSNPN, CDR2 SVGIG (reference sequence). Trimming shortened V by 0 bases and J by 0 bases, and 16 bases separated the two germline ends. This CDR3 has 17 residues. The CDR3, as DNA: TGTGCCTGGAGTGTACCCCTGGGGCGGACTAGCACAGATACGCAGTATTTT. As protein: CAWSVPLGRTSTDTQYF. The full variable domain, its missing parts supplied by reference TRBV30 and TRBJ2-3, is SQTIHQWPATLVQPVGSPLSLECTVEGTSNPNLYWYRQAAGRGLQLLFYSVGIGQISSEVPQNLSASRPQDRQFILSSKKLLLSDSGFYLCAWSVPLGRTSTDTQYFGPGTRLTVL.

The chain employs TRBV18 and TRBJ2-7; 9 nucleotides line up with TRBD1. This CDR3 region has 14 residues. Germline CDR1 reads KGHSH; CDR2 reads LQKENI. The ends lost 3 bases at V and 6 bases at J; junction bases unmatched: 6. The chain's CDR3 is CASSPSGQGREQYF. The CDR3 DNA reads as TGTGCCAGCTCACCTTCTGGACAGGGGCGCGAGCAGTACTTC.